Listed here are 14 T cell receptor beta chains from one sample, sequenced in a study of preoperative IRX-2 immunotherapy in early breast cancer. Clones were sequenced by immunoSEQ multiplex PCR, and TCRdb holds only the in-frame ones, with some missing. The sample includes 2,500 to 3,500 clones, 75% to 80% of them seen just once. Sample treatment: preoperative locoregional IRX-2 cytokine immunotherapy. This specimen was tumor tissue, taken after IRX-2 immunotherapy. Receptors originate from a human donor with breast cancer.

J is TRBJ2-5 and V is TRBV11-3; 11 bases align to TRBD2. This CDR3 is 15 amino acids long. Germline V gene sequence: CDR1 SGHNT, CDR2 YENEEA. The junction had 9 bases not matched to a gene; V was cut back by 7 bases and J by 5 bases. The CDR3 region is CASTIILAGDETQYF. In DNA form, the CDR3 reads TGTGCCAGCACCATCATACTAGCGGGAGATGAGACCCAGTACTTC. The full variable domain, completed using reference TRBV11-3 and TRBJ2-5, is EAGVVQSPRYKIIEKKQPVAFWCNPISGHNTLYWYLQNLGQGPELLIRYENEEAVDDSQLPKDRFSAERLKGVDSTLKIQPAELGDSAVYLCASTIILAGDETQYFGPGTRLLVL.

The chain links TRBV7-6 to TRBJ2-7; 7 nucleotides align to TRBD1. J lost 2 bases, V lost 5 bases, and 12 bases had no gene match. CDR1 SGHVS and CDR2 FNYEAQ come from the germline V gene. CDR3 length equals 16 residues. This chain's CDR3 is CASSEGQPRVPYEQYF. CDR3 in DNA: TGTGCCAGCAGCGAGGGACAGCCCAGAGTCCCCTACGAGCAGTACTTC.

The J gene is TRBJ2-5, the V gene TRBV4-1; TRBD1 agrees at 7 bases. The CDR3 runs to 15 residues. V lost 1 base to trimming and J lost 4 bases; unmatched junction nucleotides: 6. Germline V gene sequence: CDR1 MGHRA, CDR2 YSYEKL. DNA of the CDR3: TGCGCCAGCAGCCAAGTAGGGGGCCCTAGAGAGACCCAGTACTTC. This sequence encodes CASSQVGGPRETQYF.

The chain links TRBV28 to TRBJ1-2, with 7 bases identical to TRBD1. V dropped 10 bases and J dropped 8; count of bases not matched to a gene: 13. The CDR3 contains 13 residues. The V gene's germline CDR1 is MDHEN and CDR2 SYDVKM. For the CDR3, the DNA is TGTGCCACTGAGACAGGGACCACCCGCGGCTACACCTTC. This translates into CATETGTTRGYTF.

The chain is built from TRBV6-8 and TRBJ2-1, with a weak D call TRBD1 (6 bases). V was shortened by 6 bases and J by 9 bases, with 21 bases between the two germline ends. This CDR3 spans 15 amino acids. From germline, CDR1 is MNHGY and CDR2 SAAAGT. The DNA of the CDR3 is TGTGCCAGCAGACCCTCCGCTCAGGGGTATCCTGAGCAGTTCTTC. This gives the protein CASRPSAQGYPEQFF.

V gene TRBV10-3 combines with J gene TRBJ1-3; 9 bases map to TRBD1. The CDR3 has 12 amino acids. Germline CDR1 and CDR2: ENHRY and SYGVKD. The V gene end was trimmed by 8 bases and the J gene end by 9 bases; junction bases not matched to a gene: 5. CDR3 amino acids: CAIRQGETTIYF. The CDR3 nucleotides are TGTGCCATCCGACAGGGGGAGACCACCATATATTTT.

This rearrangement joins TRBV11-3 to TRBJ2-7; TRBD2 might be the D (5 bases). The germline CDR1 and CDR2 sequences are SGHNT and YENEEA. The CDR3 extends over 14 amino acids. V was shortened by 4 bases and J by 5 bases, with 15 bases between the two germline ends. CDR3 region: CASSSKLVTDEQYF. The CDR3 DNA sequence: TGTGCCAGCAGCTCTAAACTAGTTACGGACGAGCAGTACTTC. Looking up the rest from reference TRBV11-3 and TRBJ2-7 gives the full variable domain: EAGVVQSPRYKIIEKKQPVAFWCNPISGHNTLYWYLQNLGQGPELLIRYENEEAVDDSQLPKDRFSAERLKGVDSTLKIQPAELGDSAVYLCASSSKLVTDEQYFGPGTRLTVT.

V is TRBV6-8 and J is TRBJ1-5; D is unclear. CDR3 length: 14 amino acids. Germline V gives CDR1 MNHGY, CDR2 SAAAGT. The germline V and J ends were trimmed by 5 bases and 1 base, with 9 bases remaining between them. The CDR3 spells CASSTLGSNQPQHF. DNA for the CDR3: TGTGCCAGCAGTACCCTCGGGAGCAATCAGCCCCAGCATTTT.

As DNA, the CDR3 is TGTGCCAGTAAAGGGGGCGGTCATCCTAGCACAGATACGCAGTATTTT. This gives the protein CASKGGGHPSTDTQYF. This rearrangement joins TRBV19 to TRBJ2-3, with 7 bases matching TRBD1. The CDR3 runs 16 residues. The germline V gene has CDR1 LNHDA and CDR2 SQIVND (reference sequence). V was pared by 7 bases and J by 0 bases, with 10 bases of the junction left unmatched.

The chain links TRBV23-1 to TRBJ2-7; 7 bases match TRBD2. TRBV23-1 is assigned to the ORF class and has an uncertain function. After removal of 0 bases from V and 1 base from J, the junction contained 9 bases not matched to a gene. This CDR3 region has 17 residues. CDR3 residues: CASSQSIGREPSYEQYF. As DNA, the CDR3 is TGCGCCAGCAGTCAATCGATAGGGCGGGAGCCGTCCTACGAGCAGTACTTC.

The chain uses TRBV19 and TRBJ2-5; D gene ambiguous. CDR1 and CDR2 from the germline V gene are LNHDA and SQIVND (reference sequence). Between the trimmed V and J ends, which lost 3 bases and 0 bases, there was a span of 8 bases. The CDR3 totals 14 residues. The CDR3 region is CASSILDHQETQYF. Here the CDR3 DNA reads TGTGCCAGTAGTATCCTGGACCACCAAGAGACCCAGTACTTC. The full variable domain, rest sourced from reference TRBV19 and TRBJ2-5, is DGGITQSPKYLFRKEGQNVTLSCEQNLNHDAMYWYRQDPGQGLRLIYYSQIVNDFQKGDIAEGYSVSREKKESFPLTVTSAQKNPTAFYLCASSILDHQETQYFGPGTRLLVL.

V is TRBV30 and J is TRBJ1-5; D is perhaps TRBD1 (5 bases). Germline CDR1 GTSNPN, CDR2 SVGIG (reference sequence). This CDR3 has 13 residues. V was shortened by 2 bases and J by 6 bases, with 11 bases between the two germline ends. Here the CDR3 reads CAWSLGGGQPQHF. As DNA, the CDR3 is TGTGCCTGGAGTTTGGGGGGAGGTCAGCCCCAGCATTTT.

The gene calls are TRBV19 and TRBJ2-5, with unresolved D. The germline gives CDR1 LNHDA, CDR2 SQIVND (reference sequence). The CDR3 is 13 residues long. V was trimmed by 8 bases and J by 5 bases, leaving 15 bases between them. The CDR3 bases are TGTGCCAGTTCCCCCACGTTGGTGGAGACCCAGTACTTC. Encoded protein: CASSPTLVETQYF.

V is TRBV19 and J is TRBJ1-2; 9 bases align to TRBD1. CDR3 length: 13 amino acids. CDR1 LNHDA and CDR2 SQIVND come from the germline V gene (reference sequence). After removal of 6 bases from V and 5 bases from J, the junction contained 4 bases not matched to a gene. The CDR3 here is CASRDRGVYGYTF. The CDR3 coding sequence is TGTGCCAGTAGGGACAGGGGAGTATATGGCTACACCTTC.